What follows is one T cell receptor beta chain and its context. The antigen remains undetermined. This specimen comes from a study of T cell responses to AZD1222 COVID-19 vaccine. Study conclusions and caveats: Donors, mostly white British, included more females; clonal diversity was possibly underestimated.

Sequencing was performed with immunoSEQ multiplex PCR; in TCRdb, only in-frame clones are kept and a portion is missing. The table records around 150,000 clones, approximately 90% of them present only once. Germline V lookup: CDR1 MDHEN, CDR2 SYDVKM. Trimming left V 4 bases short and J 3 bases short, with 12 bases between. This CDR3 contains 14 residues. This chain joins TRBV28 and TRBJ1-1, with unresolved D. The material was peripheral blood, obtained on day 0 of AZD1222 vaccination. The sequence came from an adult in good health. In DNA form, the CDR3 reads TGTGCCAGCAGTTCGTATAGCTGGGACACTGAAGCTTTCTTT. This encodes CASSSYSWDTEAFF.